Listed here are 6 T cell receptor beta chains from one sample, sequenced in a study of CD8+ T cells in alopecia areata. The sequencing template was cDNA reverse transcribed from extracted RNA. Assay used: immunoSEQ multiplex PCR; TCRdb lists only in-frame clones, some missing. In the table there are approximately 63,000 clones, approximately 60% of which are singletons. The sequenced sample was CD8+ T cells sorted from blood, obtained at week 0. The receptors were sampled from a human donor with alopecia areata.

In its sample, this clone was seen a few times. The chain carries TRBV27 and TRBJ2-2; no reliable D call. The germline gives CDR1 MNHEY, CDR2 SMNVEV (reference sequence). There are 15 residues in the CDR3. Trimming took 3 bases from V and 3 from J, leaving 11 bases between them. The CDR3 DNA reads as TGTGCCAGCAGTTTCGGTCAGCTTTACACCGGGGAGCTGTTTTTT. It is translated as CASSFGQLYTGELFF.

About this clone: A read error may account for a junction end that differs from germline. The chain links TRBV10-3 to TRBJ1-1, with D unresolved. The CDR3 extends over 13 amino acids. The germline gives CDR1 ENHRY, CDR2 SYGVKD. The CDR3 DNA reads as TGTGCCAGCAGTTACGGCCAGCCCGCCGAAGCTTTCTTT. Amino acid sequence: CASSYGQPAEAFF.

This sequence joins TRBV9 and TRBJ2-3; D may be TRBD2 (7 bases). The germline V gene has CDR1 SGDLS and CDR2 YYNGEE. V lost 2 bases and J 1 base, leaving 11 bases between the germline ends. This CDR3 region has 15 residues. The CDR3 DNA is TGTGCCAGCAGCGTCGGCGGGGGCCGCACAGATACGCAGTATTTT. It encodes CASSVGGGRTDTQYF.

The chain is built from TRBV18 and TRBJ1-1; TRBD1 might be the D (5 bases). The CDR3 runs 18 residues. Trimming removed 1 base from V and 3 bases from J, with 21 bases in between. Germline CDR1 is KGHSH and CDR2 is LQKENI. The CDR3 is CASSPLLPWMVGDTEAFF. The CDR3 DNA sequence: TGTGCCAGCTCACCACTCCTTCCATGGATGGTGGGGGACACTGAAGCTTTCTTT.

This clone occurred a few times. J is TRBJ2-5 and V is TRBV5-6, with D possibly being TRBD2 (5 bases). V was pared by 0 bases and J by 6 bases, with 15 bases between. Germline V gene lookup returns CDR1 SGHDT and CDR2 YYEEEE. The CDR3 spans 15 residues. CDR3 sequence reads: CASSLGGSGRKTQYF. The CDR3 DNA follows: TGTGCCAGCAGCTTGGGAGGGAGCGGTAGAAAGACCCAGTACTTC.

This clone was observed at least ten times. This chain uses TRBV27 with TRBJ2-1; the D gene could be TRBD1 or TRBD2 (5 bases each). The V end lost 3 bases, the J end lost 9 bases, and 12 bases lay between the germline ends. CDR3 length: 13 residues. Germline CDR1 MNHEY, CDR2 SMNVEV (reference sequence). The CDR3 reads CASSLGGGGEQFF. The CDR3 DNA is TGTGCCAGCAGTTTGGGTGGGGGTGGTGAGCAGTTCTTC.